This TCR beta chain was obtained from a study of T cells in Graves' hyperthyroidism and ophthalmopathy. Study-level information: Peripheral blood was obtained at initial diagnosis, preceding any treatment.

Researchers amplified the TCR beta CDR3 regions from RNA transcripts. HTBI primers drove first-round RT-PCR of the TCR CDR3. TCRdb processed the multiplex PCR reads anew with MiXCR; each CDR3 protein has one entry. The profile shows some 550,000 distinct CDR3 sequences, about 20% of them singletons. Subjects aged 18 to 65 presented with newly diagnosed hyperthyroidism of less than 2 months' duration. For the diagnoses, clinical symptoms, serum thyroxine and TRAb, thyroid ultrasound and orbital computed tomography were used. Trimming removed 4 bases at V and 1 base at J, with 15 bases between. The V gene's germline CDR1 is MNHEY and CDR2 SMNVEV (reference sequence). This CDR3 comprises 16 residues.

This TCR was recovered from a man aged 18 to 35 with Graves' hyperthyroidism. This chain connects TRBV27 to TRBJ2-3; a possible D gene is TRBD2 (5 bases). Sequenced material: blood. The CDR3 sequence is CASSSNYQRGTDTQYF. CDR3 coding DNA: TGTGCCAGCAGTTCCAACTACCAGAGGGGCACAGATACGCAGTATTTT.